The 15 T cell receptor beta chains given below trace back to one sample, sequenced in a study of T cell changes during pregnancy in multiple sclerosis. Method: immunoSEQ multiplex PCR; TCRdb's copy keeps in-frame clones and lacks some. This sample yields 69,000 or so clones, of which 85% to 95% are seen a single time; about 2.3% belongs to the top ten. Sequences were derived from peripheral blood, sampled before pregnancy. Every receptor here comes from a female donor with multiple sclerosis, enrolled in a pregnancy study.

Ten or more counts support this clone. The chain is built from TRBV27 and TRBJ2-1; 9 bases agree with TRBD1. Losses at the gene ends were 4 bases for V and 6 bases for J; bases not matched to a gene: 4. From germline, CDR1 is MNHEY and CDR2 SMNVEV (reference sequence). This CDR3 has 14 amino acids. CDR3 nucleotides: TGTGCCAGCAGTTCCCGGGACAGGGCCAATGAGCAGTTCTTC. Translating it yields CASSSRDRANEQFF.

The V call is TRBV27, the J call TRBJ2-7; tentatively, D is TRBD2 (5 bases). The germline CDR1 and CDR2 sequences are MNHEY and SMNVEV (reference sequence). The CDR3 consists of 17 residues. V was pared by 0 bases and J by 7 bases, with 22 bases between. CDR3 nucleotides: TGTGCCAGCAGTTTATCGAGGGTCCGGGGTCACGAAAGGGAGCAGTACTTC. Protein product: CASSLSRVRGHEREQYF.

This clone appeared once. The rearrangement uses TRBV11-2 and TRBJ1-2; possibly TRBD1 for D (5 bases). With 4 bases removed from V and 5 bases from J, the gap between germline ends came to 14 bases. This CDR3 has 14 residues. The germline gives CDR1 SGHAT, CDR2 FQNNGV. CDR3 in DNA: TGTGCCAGCAGCTACACAGGTGCTGGTTATGGCTACACCTTC. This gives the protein CASSYTGAGYGYTF.

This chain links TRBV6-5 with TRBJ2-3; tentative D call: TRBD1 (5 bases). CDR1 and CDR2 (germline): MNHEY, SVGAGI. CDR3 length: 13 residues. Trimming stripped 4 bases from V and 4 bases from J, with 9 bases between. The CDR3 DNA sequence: TGTGCCAGCAGTTTTACAGGAGCAGATACGCAGTATTTT. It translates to CASSFTGADTQYF.

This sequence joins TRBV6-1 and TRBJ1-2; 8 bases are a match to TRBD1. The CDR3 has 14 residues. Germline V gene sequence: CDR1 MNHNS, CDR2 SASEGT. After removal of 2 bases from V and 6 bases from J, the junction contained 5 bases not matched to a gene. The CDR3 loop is CASSEKRTGNGYTF. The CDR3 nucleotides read TGTGCCAGCAGTGAAAAGAGGACAGGGAATGGCTACACCTTC.

The CDR3 DNA reads as TGTGCCAGCAGTTATCGGACAGGAGAGAATGAAAAACTGTTTTTT. It codes for CASSYRTGENEKLFF. V is TRBV25-1 and J is TRBJ1-4; TRBD1 matches 7 bases. V was pared by 5 bases and J by 5 bases, with 8 bases of the junction left unmatched. Germline assignment: CDR1 MGHDK and CDR2 SYGVNS. The CDR3 loop spans 15 amino acids.

CDR3 nucleotide sequence: TGTGCCAGCAGCCAATGGGACAGTAAAGAGACCCAGTACTTC. Translating gives CASSQWDSKETQYF. V is TRBV7-9 and J is TRBJ2-5; 7 bases align to TRBD1. The trim removed 5 bases at V and 3 bases at J, leaving 6 bases unmatched. The CDR3 is 14 residues long. The germline gives CDR1 SEHNR, CDR2 FQNEAQ (reference sequence).

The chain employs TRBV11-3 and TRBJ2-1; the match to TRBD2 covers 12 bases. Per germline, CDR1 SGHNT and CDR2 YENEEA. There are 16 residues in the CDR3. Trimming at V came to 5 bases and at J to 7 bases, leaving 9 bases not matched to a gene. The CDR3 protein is CASSTETSGRINEQFF. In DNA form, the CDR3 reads TGTGCCAGCAGCACGGAGACTAGCGGGAGAATTAATGAGCAGTTCTTC.

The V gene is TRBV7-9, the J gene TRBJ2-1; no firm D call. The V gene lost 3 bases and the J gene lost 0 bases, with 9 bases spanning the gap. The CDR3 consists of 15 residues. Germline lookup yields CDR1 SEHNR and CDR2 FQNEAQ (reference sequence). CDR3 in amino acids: CASSFVTSSYNEQFF. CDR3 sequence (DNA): TGTGCCAGCAGCTTTGTGACAAGCTCCTACAATGAGCAGTTCTTC.

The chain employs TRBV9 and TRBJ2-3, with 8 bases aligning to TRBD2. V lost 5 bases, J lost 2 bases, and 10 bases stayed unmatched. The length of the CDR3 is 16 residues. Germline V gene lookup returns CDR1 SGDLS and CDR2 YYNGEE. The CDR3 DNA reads TGTGCCAGCAGTTCAAGGGCGGGAGGTTACACAGATACGCAGTATTTT. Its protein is CASSSRAGGYTDTQYF.

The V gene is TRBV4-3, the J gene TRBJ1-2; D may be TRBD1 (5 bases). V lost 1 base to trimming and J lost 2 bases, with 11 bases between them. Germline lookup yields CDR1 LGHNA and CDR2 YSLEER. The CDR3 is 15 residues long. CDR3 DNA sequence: TGCGCCAGCAGCCAAGGGGGCGGACGGAACTATGGCTACACCTTC. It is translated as CASSQGGGRNYGYTF.

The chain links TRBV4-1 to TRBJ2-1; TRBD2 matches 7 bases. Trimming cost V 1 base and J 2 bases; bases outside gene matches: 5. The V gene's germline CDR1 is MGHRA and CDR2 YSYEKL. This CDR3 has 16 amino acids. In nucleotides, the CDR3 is TGCGCCAGCAGCCAAGGACTACTAGCGACCTACAATGAGCAGTTCTTC. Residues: CASSQGLLATYNEQFF.

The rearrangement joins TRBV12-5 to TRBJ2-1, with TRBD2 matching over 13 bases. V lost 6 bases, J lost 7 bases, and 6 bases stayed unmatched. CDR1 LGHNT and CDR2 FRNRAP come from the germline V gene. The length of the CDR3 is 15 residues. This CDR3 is CASGSGTSGINEQFF. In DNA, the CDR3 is TGTGCTAGTGGCTCCGGGACTAGCGGGATTAATGAGCAGTTCTTC.

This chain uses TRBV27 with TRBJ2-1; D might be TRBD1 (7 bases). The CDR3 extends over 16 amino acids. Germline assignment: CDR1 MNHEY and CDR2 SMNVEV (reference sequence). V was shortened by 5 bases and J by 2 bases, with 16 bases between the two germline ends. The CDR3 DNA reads TGTGCCAGCAGTCCCAAGCCAGGGGGGACCTACAATGAGCAGTTCTTC. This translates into CASSPKPGGTYNEQFF.

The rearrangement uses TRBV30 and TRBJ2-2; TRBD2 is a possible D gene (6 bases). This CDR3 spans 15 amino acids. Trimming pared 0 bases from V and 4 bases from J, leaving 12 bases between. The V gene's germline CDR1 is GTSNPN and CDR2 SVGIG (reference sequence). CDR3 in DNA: TGTGCCTGGAGTGTTTGGGGGGTATCCACCGGGGAGCTGTTTTTT. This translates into CAWSVWGVSTGELFF.